This record looks at one T cell receptor (beta chain) sequence and its context. No antigen is known for it. These data come from a study of T cell repertoires in ileal Crohn's disease. Turning to the study itself: Patients had a median approximately 7.8-year disease duration, and less than 45% were active smokers.

Each sample's TCRB immunosequencing used around 0.45 micrograms of biopsy DNA. TCRdb's copy holds only in-frame clones and misses some; the assay was immunoSEQ multiplex PCR. The table shows around 4,200 clones, with about 80% occurring only once. The V and J ends lost 2 bases and 2 bases respectively, with 6 bases between them. The CDR3 length is 13 residues. Germline values: CDR1 MNHEY, CDR2 SVGAGI. Points from the study as a whole: Compared with CD4 T cells, sorted CD8 cells carried more expanded clones. Endoscopic recurrence occurred in every patient whose clonality exceeded 26.8%.

This chain uses TRBV6-5 with TRBJ1-2; D is possibly TRBD1 (5 bases). The specimen was ileal tissue. The receptor was isolated from an adult with Crohn's disease. This CDR3 reads CASSYQGNYGYTF. CDR3 DNA sequence: TGTGCCAGCAGTTACCAGGGAAACTATGGCTACACCTTC.